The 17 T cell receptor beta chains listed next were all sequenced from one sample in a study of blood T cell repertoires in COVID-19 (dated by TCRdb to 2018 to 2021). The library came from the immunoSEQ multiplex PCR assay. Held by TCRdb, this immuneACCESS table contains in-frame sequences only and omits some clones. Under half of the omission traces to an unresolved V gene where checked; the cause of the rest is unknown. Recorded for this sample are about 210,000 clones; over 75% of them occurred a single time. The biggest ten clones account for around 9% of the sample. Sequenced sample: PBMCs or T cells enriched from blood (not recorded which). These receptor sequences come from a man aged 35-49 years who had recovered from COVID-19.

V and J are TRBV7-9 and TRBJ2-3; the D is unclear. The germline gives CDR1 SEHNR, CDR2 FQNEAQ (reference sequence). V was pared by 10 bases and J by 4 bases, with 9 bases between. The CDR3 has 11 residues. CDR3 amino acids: CATLGADTQYF. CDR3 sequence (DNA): TGTGCCACCCTAGGCGCAGATACGCAGTATTTT.

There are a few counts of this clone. The CDR3 loop reads CASSLDSLYGYTF. For the CDR3, the DNA is TGTGCCAGCAGTTTGGACAGTCTCTATGGCTACACCTTC. The chain combines TRBV12-3 or TRBV12-4 with TRBJ1-2, with D maybe TRBD1 (6 bases). V was pared by 3 bases and J by 4 bases, with 9 bases between. CDR3 length: 13 residues.

DNA of the CDR3: TGTGCCAGCAGGAGTGGACAGGGGAACTACGAGCAGTACTTC. Residues: CASRSGQGNYEQYF. This rearrangement joins TRBV27 to TRBJ2-7; TRBD1 agrees at 9 bases. CDR1 is MNHEY, CDR2 SMNVEV, per germline (reference sequence). CDR3 length: 14 residues. The junction had 6 bases not matched to a gene; V was cut back by 6 bases and J by 3 bases.

The CDR3 nucleotides read TGTGCCAGCTCATCCACACAGGGGGCGCAGTACTTC. Translating gives CASSSTQGAQYF. The rearrangement uses TRBV18 and TRBJ2-7; TRBD1 aligns across 9 bases. The germline CDR1 and CDR2 sequences are KGHSH and LQKENI. V lost 5 bases and J lost 9; bases outside the gene matches: 5. The CDR3 is 12 residues long.

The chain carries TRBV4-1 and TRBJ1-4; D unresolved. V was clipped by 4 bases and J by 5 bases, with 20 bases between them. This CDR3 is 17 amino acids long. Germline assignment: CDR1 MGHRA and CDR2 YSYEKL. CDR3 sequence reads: CASSRQSLEAVNEKLFF. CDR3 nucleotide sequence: TGCGCCAGCAGCCGTCAATCGCTTGAGGCGGTAAATGAAAAACTGTTTTTT.

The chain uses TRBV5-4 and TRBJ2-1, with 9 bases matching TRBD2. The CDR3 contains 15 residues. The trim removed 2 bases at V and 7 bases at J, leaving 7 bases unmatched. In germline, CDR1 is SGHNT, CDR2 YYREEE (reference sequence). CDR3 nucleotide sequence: TGTGCCAGCAGCTTACCGGGACTAGCTTTGAATGAGCAGTTCTTC. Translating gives CASSLPGLALNEQFF.

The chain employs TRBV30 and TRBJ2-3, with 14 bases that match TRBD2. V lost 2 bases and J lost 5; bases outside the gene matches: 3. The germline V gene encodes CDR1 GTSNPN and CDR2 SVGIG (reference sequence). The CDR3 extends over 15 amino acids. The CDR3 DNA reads TGTGCCTGGAGTACGACTAGCGGGAGGGTAGATACGCAGTATTTT. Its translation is CAWSTTSGRVDTQYF.

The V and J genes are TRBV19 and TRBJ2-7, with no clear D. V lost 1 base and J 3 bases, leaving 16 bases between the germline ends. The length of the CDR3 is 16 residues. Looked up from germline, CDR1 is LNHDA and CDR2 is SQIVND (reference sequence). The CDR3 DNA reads TGTGCCAGTAGTATAGCCCCCAGGTCACCTCTCTACGAGCAGTACTTC. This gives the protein CASSIAPRSPLYEQYF.

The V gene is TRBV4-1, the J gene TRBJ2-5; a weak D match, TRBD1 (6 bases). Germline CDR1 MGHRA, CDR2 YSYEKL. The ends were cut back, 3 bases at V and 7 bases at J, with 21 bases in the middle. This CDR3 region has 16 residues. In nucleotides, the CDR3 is TGCGCCAGCAGCCAGCCATTACAGGGAAGAGTGCGGACCCAGTACTTC. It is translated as CASSQPLQGRVRTQYF.

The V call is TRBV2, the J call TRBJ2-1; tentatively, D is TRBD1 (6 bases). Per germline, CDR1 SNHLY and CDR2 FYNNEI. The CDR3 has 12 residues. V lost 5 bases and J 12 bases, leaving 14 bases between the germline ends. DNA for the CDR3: TGTGCCAGCAGTATGGGGACATTGGGGCAGTTCTTC. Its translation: CASSMGTLGQFF.

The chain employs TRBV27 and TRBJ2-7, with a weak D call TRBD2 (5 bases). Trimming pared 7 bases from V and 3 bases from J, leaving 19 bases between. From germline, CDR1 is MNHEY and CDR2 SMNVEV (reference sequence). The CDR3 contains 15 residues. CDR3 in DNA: TGTGCCAGCATGTTAGCGATGCGTAACTACTACGAGCAGTACTTC. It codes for CASMLAMRNYYEQYF.

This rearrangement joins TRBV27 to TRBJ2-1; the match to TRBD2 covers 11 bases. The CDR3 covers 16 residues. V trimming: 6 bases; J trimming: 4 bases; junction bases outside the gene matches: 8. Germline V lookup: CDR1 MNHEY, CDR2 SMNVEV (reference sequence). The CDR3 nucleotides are TGTGCCAGCAGGGAATTTGGGACTAGCGGATACAATGAGCAGTTCTTC. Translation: CASREFGTSGYNEQFF.

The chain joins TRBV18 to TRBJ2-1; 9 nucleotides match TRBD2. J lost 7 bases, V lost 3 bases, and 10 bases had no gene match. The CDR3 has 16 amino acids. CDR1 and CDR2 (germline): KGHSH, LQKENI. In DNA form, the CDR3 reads TGTGCCAGCTCACCTAGAGTAGCGGGAGCGGGGAATGAGCAGTTCTTC. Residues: CASSPRVAGAGNEQFF.

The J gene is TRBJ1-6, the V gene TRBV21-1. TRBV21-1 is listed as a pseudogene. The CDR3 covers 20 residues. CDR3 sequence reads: CASSKGGGRRPRTCNSPLHF. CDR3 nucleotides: TGTGCCAGCAGCAAAGGGGGAGGGAGGAGACCCAGGACTTGCAATTCACCCCTCCACTTT.

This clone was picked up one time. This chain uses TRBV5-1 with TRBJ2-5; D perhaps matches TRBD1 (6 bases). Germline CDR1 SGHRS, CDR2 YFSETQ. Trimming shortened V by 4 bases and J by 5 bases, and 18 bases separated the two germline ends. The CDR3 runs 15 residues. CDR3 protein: CASSEIGGSGETQYF. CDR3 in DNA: TGCGCCAGCAGCGAGATTGGGGGCTCCGGGGAGACCCAGTACTTC. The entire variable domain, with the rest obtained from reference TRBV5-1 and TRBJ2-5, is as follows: KAGVTQTPRYLIKTRGQQVTLSCSPISGHRSVSWYQQTPGQGLQFLFEYFSETQRNKGNFPGRFSGRQFSNSRSEMNVSTLELGDSALYLCASSEIGGSGETQYFGPGTRLLVL.

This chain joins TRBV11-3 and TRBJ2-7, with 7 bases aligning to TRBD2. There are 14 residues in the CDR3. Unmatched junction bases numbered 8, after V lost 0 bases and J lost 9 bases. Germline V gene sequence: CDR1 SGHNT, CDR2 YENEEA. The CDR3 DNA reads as TGTGCCAGCAGCTTAGATGGCGGGAGTTCTCGGCAGTACTTC. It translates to CASSLDGGSSRQYF. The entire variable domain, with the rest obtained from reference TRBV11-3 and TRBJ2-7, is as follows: EAGVVQSPRYKIIEKKQPVAFWCNPISGHNTLYWYLQNLGQGPELLIRYENEEAVDDSQLPKDRFSAERLKGVDSTLKIQPAELGDSAVYLCASSLDGGSSRQYFGPGTRLTVT.

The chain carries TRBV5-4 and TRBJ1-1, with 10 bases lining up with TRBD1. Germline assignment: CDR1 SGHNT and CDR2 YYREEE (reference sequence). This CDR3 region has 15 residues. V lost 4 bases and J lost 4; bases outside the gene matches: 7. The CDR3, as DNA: TGTGCCAGCAGCGGACAGGGGGTAATGAGCACTGAAGCTTTCTTT. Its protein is CASSGQGVMSTEAFF.